Shown below are 26 T cell receptor beta chains from a single sample sequenced in a study of T cell changes during pregnancy in multiple sclerosis. Sequenced by immunoSEQ multiplex PCR; TCRdb stores in-frame clones only, minus some. The sample includes about 92,000 clones, 85% to 95% of them seen just once. This material consisted of peripheral blood, taken in the first trimester of pregnancy. The receptors were gathered from a female donor with multiple sclerosis, enrolled in a pregnancy study.

The chain couples TRBV27 to TRBJ1-2, with 8 bases matching TRBD1. CDR3 length equals 13 residues. Germline lookup yields CDR1 MNHEY and CDR2 SMNVEV (reference sequence). V lost 5 bases to trimming and J lost 8 bases; unmatched junction nucleotides: 7. The DNA for the CDR3 is TGTGCCAGCAGTGCAGACAGGGGTAGCGGCTACACCTTC. Protein sequence: CASSADRGSGYTF.

This CDR3 is CASSQGNREQFF. CDR3 DNA sequence: TGCGCCAGCAGCCAAGGCAACAGGGAGCAGTTCTTC. The J gene is TRBJ2-1, the V gene TRBV4-1; weak D call: TRBD1 (5 bases). The CDR3 is made up of 12 amino acids. V was shortened by 1 base and J by 10 bases, with 8 bases between the two germline ends. Germline assignment: CDR1 MGHRA and CDR2 YSYEKL.

The chain combines TRBV29-1 with TRBJ2-4, with D tentatively TRBD1 (6 bases). With 7 bases removed from V and 0 bases from J, the gap between germline ends came to 10 bases. The CDR3 runs 13 residues. The V gene's germline CDR1 is SQVTM and CDR2 ANQGSEA. The CDR3: CSAGGLAKNIQYF. In DNA form, the CDR3 reads TGCAGCGCTGGGGGCTTAGCCAAAAACATTCAGTACTTC.

The chain is built from TRBV19 and TRBJ2-5; TRBD2 aligns across 8 bases. This CDR3 contains 16 residues. Germline V lookup: CDR1 LNHDA, CDR2 SQIVND (reference sequence). V lost 5 bases and J lost 5; bases outside the gene matches: 13. The CDR3 DNA follows: TGTGCCAGTAGTGCGGGGGGACCAGCATTTTCGGAGACCCAGTACTTC. Translated, it gives CASSAGGPAFSETQYF.

The chain employs TRBV6-5 and TRBJ2-2; TRBD2 matches 9 bases. CDR1 is MNHEY, CDR2 SVGAGI, per germline. With 7 bases clipped from V and 7 bases from J, the junction kept 10 bases outside the gene matches. The CDR3 runs 15 residues. The CDR3, as DNA: TGTGCCAGCAACATCGTAGCGGGAGCCATCGGGGAGCTGTTTTTT. Amino acids: CASNIVAGAIGELFF.

The V and J genes are TRBV28 and TRBJ1-5; 7 nucleotides align to TRBD1. The CDR3 length is 13 residues. Germline CDR1 reads MDHEN; CDR2 reads SYDVKM. Losses at the gene ends were 8 bases for V and 2 bases for J; bases not matched to a gene: 3. CDR3: CASADRGNQPQHF. The CDR3 DNA reads TGTGCCAGCGCCGACAGGGGCAATCAGCCCCAGCATTTT.

The V gene is TRBV6-4, the J gene TRBJ2-7; the match to TRBD1 covers 9 bases. In germline, CDR1 is MRHNA, CDR2 SNTAGT. V gave up 2 bases and J gave up 0 bases; unmatched junction bases: 11. CDR3 length equals 18 residues. CDR3 protein: CASSDAPPRQGVSYEQYF. Written as DNA, the CDR3 is TGTGCCAGCAGTGACGCCCCGCCCCGACAGGGGGTCTCCTACGAGCAGTACTTC.

The table lists this clone with a few counts. The rearrangement links TRBV6-1 to TRBJ2-3; the D gene is possibly TRBD2 (5 bases). The germline gives CDR1 MNHNS, CDR2 SASEGT. V was clipped by 10 bases and J by 3 bases, with 14 bases between them. The CDR3 is 13 amino acids. The CDR3, as DNA: TGTGCCACCCAACAGAGGGAAACAGATACGCAGTATTTT. It codes for CATQQRETDTQYF.

This chain uses TRBV5-5 with TRBJ2-7; D uncertain. CDR3 size: 12 residues. In germline, CDR1 is SGHKS, CDR2 YYEKEE (reference sequence). The V gene lost 4 bases and the J gene lost 4 bases, with 9 bases spanning the gap. In DNA form, the CDR3 reads TGTGCCAGCAGCCTTCCCGGGTACGAGCAGTACTTC. This gives the protein CASSLPGYEQYF.

This clone is a singleton in its sample. This rearrangement joins TRBV2 to TRBJ2-1, with 9 bases aligning to TRBD2. The V and J ends lost 6 bases and 7 bases, in that order; junction bases with no gene match: 10. This CDR3 is built from 15 residues. CDR1 SNHLY and CDR2 FYNNEI come from the germline V gene. The CDR3 sequence: CASSVNAGGRNEQFF. CDR3 DNA: TGTGCCAGCAGCGTTAATGCGGGAGGGCGGAATGAGCAGTTCTTC. The variable domain in full, completed from reference TRBV2 and TRBJ2-1, reads EPEVTQTPSHQVTQMGQEVILRCVPISNHLYFYWYRQILGQKVEFLVSFYNNEISEKSEIFDDQFSVERPDGSNFTLKIRSTKLEDSAMYFCASSVNAGGRNEQFFGPGTRLTVL.

This sequence joins TRBV19 and TRBJ1-2, with 7 bases aligning to TRBD1. This CDR3 has 15 amino acids. Germline V lookup: CDR1 LNHDA, CDR2 SQIVND (reference sequence). After removal of 9 bases from V and 3 bases from J, the junction contained 13 bases not matched to a gene. CDR3 region: CASKTTGTHYYGYTF. For the CDR3, the DNA is TGTGCCAGCAAAACGACAGGGACGCACTACTATGGCTACACCTTC.

This chain uses TRBV10-3 with TRBJ2-7; maybe TRBD1 (6 bases). Trimming left V 3 bases short and J 3 bases short, with 12 bases between. The CDR3 totals 14 residues. Germline V gene data show CDR1 as ENHRY and CDR2 as SYGVKD. CDR3 bases: TGTGCCATCAGTGATGGAGGACAGTACTACGAGCAGTACTTC. It encodes CAISDGGQYYEQYF.

The rearrangement joins TRBV28 to TRBJ2-7; possible D gene TRBD2, 5 bases. This CDR3 is 16 amino acids long. V lost 3 bases and J lost 3, with 18 bases in between. Germline V lookup: CDR1 MDHEN, CDR2 SYDVKM. CDR3 DNA: TGTGCCAGCAGTTTCCTAACTAGAGCGGCCAACTACGAGCAGTACTTC. Translated: CASSFLTRAANYEQYF.

The gene calls are TRBV19 and TRBJ2-7; 8 bases agree with TRBD2. CDR3 length: 18 residues. Trimming removed 2 bases from V and 1 base from J; junction bases left unmatched: 13. Per germline, CDR1 LNHDA and CDR2 SQIVND (reference sequence). CDR3 residues: CASSIYPEASGYSYEQYF. The CDR3 DNA reads TGTGCCAGTAGTATATACCCGGAGGCTAGCGGGTATTCCTACGAGCAGTACTTC. Using reference TRBV19 and TRBJ2-7 for the parts outside the CDR3, the full variable domain is DGGITQSPKYLFRKEGQNVTLSCEQNLNHDAMYWYRQDPGQGLRLIYYSQIVNDFQKGDIAEGYSVSREKKESFPLTVTSAQKNPTAFYLCASSIYPEASGYSYEQYFGPGTRLTVT.

The CDR3 DNA is TGTGCCAGCTCACTTCTTGGACAGGCCTCTAGCAATCAGCCCCAGCATTTT. It encodes CASSLLGQASSNQPQHF. V usage is TRBV18 and J usage is TRBJ1-5, with 7 nucleotides matching TRBD1. Germline V gene lookup returns CDR1 KGHSH and CDR2 LQKENI. V lost 4 bases, J lost 0 bases, and 9 bases stayed unmatched. The CDR3 loop spans 17 amino acids.

The chain is built from TRBV5-6 and TRBJ1-1; unclear D gene. Looked up from germline, CDR1 is SGHDT and CDR2 is YYEEEE. V lost 1 base and J 5 bases, leaving 6 bases between the germline ends. The CDR3 covers 12 residues. CDR3 sequence (DNA): TGTGCCAGCAGCTTGCTTCGGACTGAAGCTTTCTTT. Protein product: CASSLLRTEAFF.

This chain joins TRBV29-1 and TRBJ2-5, with D perhaps TRBD2 (6 bases). In germline, CDR1 is SQVTM, CDR2 ANQGSEA. V was shortened by 3 bases and J by 5 bases, with 10 bases between the two germline ends. CDR3 length equals 12 residues. CDR3 coding DNA: TGCAGCGTTGAGGGGGGAGTCGAGACCCAGTACTTC. Amino acid sequence: CSVEGGVETQYF.

The chain is built from TRBV6-5 and TRBJ2-7, with D perhaps TRBD2 (6 bases). The CDR3 spans 14 residues. CDR1 and CDR2 (germline): MNHEY, SVGAGI. Trimming removed 2 bases at V and 0 bases at J, with 8 bases between. Here the CDR3 DNA reads TGTGCCAGCAGTTACAGCGGGTACTCCTACGAGCAGTACTTC. Its protein is CASSYSGYSYEQYF.

The CDR3 region has the DNA TGTGCCAGCAGTGTCTCTAGCGTCACAGATACGCAGTATTTT. Translating gives CASSVSSVTDTQYF. V and J are TRBV28 and TRBJ2-3; D may be TRBD2 (6 bases). The V and J ends lost 5 bases and 2 bases respectively, with 11 bases between them. CDR1 is MDHEN and CDR2 is SYDVKM in the germline V gene. The CDR3 sequence is 14 residues long.

The chain uses TRBV6-5 and TRBJ2-7; 7 nucleotides agree with TRBD1. After removal of 6 bases from V and 1 base from J, the junction contained 9 bases not matched to a gene. Germline CDR1 is MNHEY and CDR2 is SVGAGI. The CDR3 is 15 residues long. The CDR3 coding sequence is TGTGCCAGCAGACGATCAGGACAGGTATCCTACGAGCAGTACTTC. Protein product: CASRRSGQVSYEQYF.

The chain couples TRBV19 to TRBJ1-1; possibly TRBD1 for D (5 bases). V lost 5 bases and J lost 6, with 10 bases in between. The length of the CDR3 is 12 residues. Per the germline V gene, CDR1 is LNHDA and CDR2 is SQIVND (reference sequence). Written as DNA, the CDR3 is TGTGCCAGTAGTCAGGGTTTGGCTGAAGCTTTCTTT. This translates into CASSQGLAEAFF. Complete variable domain (other parts from reference TRBV19 and TRBJ1-1): DGGITQSPKYLFRKEGQNVTLSCEQNLNHDAMYWYRQDPGQGLRLIYYSQIVNDFQKGDIAEGYSVSREKKESFPLTVTSAQKNPTAFYLCASSQGLAEAFFGQGTRLTVV.

CDR3 nucleotides: TGTGCCAGCAGCCCCCCCACTAGCGAGCAAGAGACCCAGTACTTC. Translated, it gives CASSPPTSEQETQYF. The V and J genes are TRBV6-6 and TRBJ2-5, with 7 bases aligning to TRBD2. Germline V gene sequence: CDR1 MNHNY, CDR2 SVGAGI (reference sequence). The CDR3 sequence is 15 residues long. The trim removed 6 bases at V and 2 bases at J, leaving 9 bases unmatched.

The V gene is TRBV6-5, the J gene TRBJ2-1, with TRBD2 identical over 10 bases. The germline V gene has CDR1 MNHEY and CDR2 SVGAGI. The CDR3 loop spans 14 amino acids. V lost 5 bases to trimming and J lost 10 bases; unmatched junction nucleotides: 8. The CDR3 region is CASSPGLATNEQFF. The CDR3 DNA sequence: TGTGCCAGCAGTCCGGGACTAGCGACCAACGAGCAGTTCTTC.

The rearrangement uses TRBV5-6 and TRBJ1-2, with 7 bases identical to TRBD1. The CDR3 runs 15 residues. Germline assignment: CDR1 SGHDT and CDR2 YYEEEE. The V and J ends lost 4 bases and 4 bases, in that order; junction bases with no gene match: 10. The CDR3 loop is CASSTVGTAAYGYTF. The CDR3 DNA reads as TGTGCCAGCAGCACCGTCGGGACAGCCGCCTATGGCTACACCTTC.

V gene TRBV29-1 combines with J gene TRBJ2-5; tentative D call: TRBD2 (6 bases). Between the trimmed V and J ends, which lost 3 bases and 1 base, there was a span of 9 bases. The CDR3 is 13 residues long. Germline CDR1 is SQVTM and CDR2 is ANQGSEA. The CDR3, as DNA: TGCAGCGTTGACGGAGCGGGCCAAGAGACCCAGTACTTC. Its translation: CSVDGAGQETQYF.

The rearrangement links TRBV28 to TRBJ2-7; D is possibly TRBD1 (6 bases). Deletions cut 8 bases from V and 4 bases from J, with 9 bases between. Germline V lookup: CDR1 MDHEN, CDR2 SYDVKM. The CDR3 runs 11 residues. This chain's CDR3 is CASEQGYEQYF. As DNA, the CDR3 is TGTGCCAGCGAACAGGGTTACGAGCAGTACTTC.